The entry below describes one TCR beta chain. These data originate in a study of blood T cell repertoires in COVID-19. The protocol was immunoSEQ multiplex PCR, while the TCRdb copy is restricted to in-frame clones and leaves out a portion. The sample lists over 30,000 clones, 80% occurring once. Germline CDR1 is SGHTA and CDR2 is FQGNSA. This CDR3 contains 13 residues. The ends lost 7 bases at V and 2 bases at J; junction bases unmatched: 1. The sequence derives from a man older than 75 with active or convalescent COVID-19. Material: peripheral blood. V is TRBV7-2 and J is TRBJ1-3; TRBD1 agrees at 8 bases. The CDR3 region is CASKTGAGNTIYF. Here the CDR3 DNA reads TGTGCCAGCAAGACAGGGGCTGGAAACACCATATATTTT.